Sequencing of this T cell receptor (beta chain) was carried out in a study of Graves' ophthalmopathy and Graves' hyperthyroidism. Study as a whole: Over 18 months of follow-up, stable hyperthyroidism required that no ophthalmopathy appear. Study findings and constraints: Using a 13-signature model, the authors split ophthalmopathy from stable hyperthyroidism, with 85% to 90% sensitivity and approximately 84% specificity.

Investigators amplified TCR beta CDR3 regions from RNA transcripts. RT-PCR in the first round used HTBI primers; a second-round multiplex PCR followed. TCRdb used MiXCR to reprocess the multiplex PCR reads, holding one entry per CDR3 protein. The sample yields 900,000 to 1,200,000 distinct CDR3 sequences, approximately 35% seen once. Germline CDR1 reads LNHDA; CDR2 reads SQIVND (reference sequence). The CDR3 covers 13 residues. The germline V and J ends were trimmed by 5 bases and 5 bases, with 12 bases remaining between them. Regarding this clonotype: Its antigen remains unknown.

The specimen was peripheral blood or thyroid tissue (not recorded which). The chain carries TRBV19 and TRBJ1-1, with unresolved D. This receptor was obtained from an adult man with Graves' hyperthyroidism. The CDR3 loop is CASSAQVRTEAFF. The CDR3 nucleotides read TGTGCCAGTAGTGCCCAGGTGAGGACTGAAGCTTTCTTT.